These T cell receptor beta chains were read from a single sample in a study of cytomegalovirus exposure and HLA in healthy donors. The table came from immunoSEQ multiplex PCR; TCRdb's copy has only in-frame clones and leaves some out. The sample table includes approximately 45,000 clones. Sequencing used PBMCs. All receptors derive from a male donor in good health and CMV-seronegative. Both conserved end residues are part of each CDR3. A D gene is named only where the DNA matches it firmly.

>.|TRBV9|TRBJ1-4
TGTGCCAGCAGCGCGGGGGGGAGTCCGTTGACTAATGAAAAACTGTTTTTT
CASSAGGSPLTNEKLFF
>TRBD2|TRBV27|TRBJ2-7
TGTGCCAGCAGTTCGACGGGGGGGCCCTACGAGCAGTACTTC
CASSSTGGPYEQYF
>.|TRBV27|TRBJ2-7
TGTGCCAGCAGTACTGGGGGCTATGAGCAGTACTTC
CASSTGGYEQYF
>TRBD1|TRBV6-6|TRBJ1-2
TGTGCCAGCAGTTACGTGGGGGGGACAGGGGCGACCGGCACCTTC
CASSYVGGTGATGTF
>.|TRBV6-4|TRBJ2-3
TGTGCCAGCAGTGACGTGGGCGCTACCACAGATACGCAGTATTTT
CASSDVGATTDTQYF
>TRBD1|TRBV5-6|TRBJ1-1
TGTGCCAGCAGCTTGGGCGGGCAGGGGGTGCGGAGAAACACTGAAGCTTTCTTT
CASSLGGQGVRRNTEAFF
>.|TRBV9|TRBJ1-1
TGTGCCAGCAGCGACGGGGACCAAGGGGGCACTGAAGCTTTCTTT
CASSDGDQGGTEAFF
>.|TRBV7-3|TRBJ2-5
TGTGCCAGCAGCTTAATCGGCGGGGTGGGGGAGACCCAGTACTTC
CASSLIGGVGETQYF
>TRBD1|TRBV7-2|TRBJ1-1
TGTGCCAGCAGCGACCACAGGGGCATTTTAGGAACTGAAGCTTTCTTT
CASSDHRGILGTEAFF
>.|TRBV5-4|TRBJ2-7
TGTGCCAGCAGCTCCAGTAACTACGAGCAGTACTTC
CASSSSNYEQYF
>TRBD1|TRBV7-9|TRBJ2-1
TGTGCCAGCAGCTGGACAGGGGAGCAGTTCTTC
CASSWTGEQFF
>.|TRBV18|TRBJ1-6
TGTGCCAGCTCACCATCAGGTCAGAGCTCCTATAATTCACCCCTCCACTTT
CASSPSGQSSYNSPLHF
>.|TRBV7-9|TRBJ1-4
TGTGCCAGCAGCTTCGGGGAAACTAATGAAAAACTGTTTTTT
CASSFGETNEKLFF
>.|TRBV19|TRBJ1-5
TGTGCCAGTAGTGCGGGAGCGCGGCAGCCCCAGCATTTT
CASSAGARQPQHF
>TRBD1|TRBV4-1|TRBJ1-4
TGCGCCAGCGGCGGGGACAGTGGTGAAAAACTGTTTTTT
CASGGDSGEKLFF
>TRBD1|TRBV7-2|TRBJ1-6
TGTGCCAGCAGCCTTACGACAGGGAACTCACCCCTCCACTTT
CASSLTTGNSPLHF
>.|TRBV30|TRBJ1-1
TGTGCCTGGAGAATGGGCCCGAACACTGAAGCTTTCTTT
CAWRMGPNTEAFF
>.|TRBV27|TRBJ2-3
TGTGCCAGCAGTCCGGGGTTGAGCACAGATACGCAGTATTTT
CASSPGLSTDTQYF
>.|TRBV6-6|TRBJ1-1
TGTGCCAGCAGTTATGGGCCCAACACTGAAGCTTTCTTT
CASSYGPNTEAFF
>TRBD1|TRBV18|TRBJ2-7
TGTGCCAGCTCGCCCCTCGACAGGGCCTACGAGCAGTACTTC
CASSPLDRAYEQYF
>.|TRBV6-5|TRBJ1-1
TGTGCCAGCACTTCCGGAGGGGATAATGACACTGAAGCTTTCTTT
CASTSGGDNDTEAFF
>.|TRBV9|TRBJ1-1
TGTGCCAGCAGCGTATCCCCCAGTAGGGGCACTGAAGCTTTCTTT
CASSVSPSRGTEAFF
>.|TRBV5-4|TRBJ2-3
TGTGCCAGCAGCTTACCCAGGGTCACAGATACGCAGTATTTT
CASSLPRVTDTQYF